The source of this T cell receptor (beta chain) is a study of identical twins (dated by TCRdb to about 2016). Broadly, across the study: TCR alpha and beta repertoires from monozygotic twins, unrelated adults of various ages and cord blood were deep-sequenced to test whether fetal clonotypes persist. Replicate twin experiments were performed at different times using different library preparation protocols to rule out contamination.

Study-level results and caveats: Invariant T cells such as MAIT and iNKT could partly confound zero-insertion analyses, although diverse VJ usage argued against such confounding for most clonotypes. Compared with coincidental sharing between unrelated individuals, an excess of low generation-probability sequences was observed among out-of-frame TCR alpha sequences shared between twins. In monozygotic twins, recombination models systematically underestimated out-of-frame TCR alpha sharing, but the models matched the sharing seen between unrelated individuals. Because the same donors could not be followed over many years, conclusions were based on cross-sectional statistical analysis. Excess twin sharing in beta out-of-frame sequences was weaker because fewer shared sequences lowered the signal-to-noise ratio. Fewer insertions were carried by abundant cord blood beta clonotypes, a similar but weaker trend appeared in young adult naive repertoires, and no such trend appeared in memory repertoires.

This clonotype appeared many times. Its antigen remains unidentified. No base quality information exists; no much larger clone differs at one position. Only healthy Caucasian donors were included. The twin cohort comprised three pairs of female monozygotic twins, all aged roughly 18 to 30 years. Miltenyi CD45RO+ enrichment and human naive T-cell isolation kits were used to isolate memory (CD45RO+) and naive T cells from PBMC. The library was prepared using 5' RACE. Instrument on record: Illumina HiSeq 2000. Template switching added a universal primer binding site, and the final cDNA carried a unique molecular identifier that allowed TCR cDNA molecules to be counted accurately. Specific primers in the conserved constant-segment region were used to synthesize first-strand cDNA for the TCR alpha and beta chains. Each cDNA library was double barcoded, with a SMART-Mk sample barcode plus Illumina barcodes, to control for contamination. TruSeq adapter sequences and Illumina sample barcodes were added in two successive PCR steps. The TCR alpha and beta cDNA libraries were sequenced on the Illumina HiSeq platform using custom primers. The original methods were these. Unique molecular identifiers were extracted from raw reads with MiGEC, and CDR3 positions were determined with MiXCR. Recombination models were inferred per individual with the repgenHMM and IGoR tools using an EM algorithm. The analysis of shared clonotypes was done with the tcR package in R, with sharing normalized by the product of cloneset sizes. To study raw recombination free of thymic and clonal selection effects, out-of-frame nonproductive sequences were analyzed. The raw public data were reprocessed by TCRdb itself: fastp quality trimming at Q25, MiXCR clonotype calling, in-frame beta chains only. Rows with a matching CDR3 protein are joined into one entry that keeps the most common DNA and genes. The V and J calls were not made by the authors but by TCRdb's processing. The sample table contains 240,000 or so distinct CDR3 sequences; only one count was recorded for about 7% of them. The ten most abundant clones make up around 3.4% of the sample.

V is cut back by 3 bases and J by 6 bases, with 9 bases in the junction unmatched. The germline V gene (reference sequence) supplies CDR1 DFQATT and CDR2 SNEGSKA. The CDR3 contains 14 residues, cysteine and phenylalanine counted. Kept here is only the CDR3 DNA, which spans 42 bases and is read in frame from base 1. These data were likewise used in another study, on yellow fever vaccine responses in identical twins. The second publication reports: The authors reported that the T cell response to vaccination in identical twins appeared partly convergent and partly personalized. The study precisely tracked vaccine-responding T cell clones in identical twins.

The chain is made from TRBV20-1 and TRBJ2-3, and 7 junctional nucleotides match TRBD2. The specimen was memory (CD45RO+) T cells sorted from blood. The cell subset or site label of this sample denotes: CD45RO+ enriched T cells. The TCR sequence derives from a woman aged 18-29 years in good health. The DNA sequence is TGCAGTGCTAGCTATACTAGCGCATTTGATACGCAGTATTTT. This codes for CSASYTSAFDTQYF.